These 26 T cell receptor beta chains were all obtained from the same sample, sequenced in a study of blood T cell repertoires in COVID-19. The assay was immunoSEQ multiplex PCR, and TCRdb's table has in-frame clones only and misses some. The sample lists roughly 190,000 clones; 82% were seen once. Sample: peripheral blood. These receptors were obtained from a woman aged 55-69 years with COVID-19, enrolled during active disease.

This clone is a singleton in its sample. The chain combines TRBV6-5 with TRBJ2-3; TRBD2 agrees at 11 bases. V dropped 10 bases and J dropped 4; count of bases not matched to a gene: 7. The CDR3 contains 14 residues. The germline CDR1 and CDR2 sequences are MNHEY and SVGAGI. CDR3 residues: CATIAGGPADTQYF. In nucleotides, the CDR3 is TGTGCCACAATAGCGGGGGGGCCGGCAGATACGCAGTATTTT.

V usage is TRBV20-1 and J usage is TRBJ2-7, with 11 bases identical to TRBD2. The V and J ends lost 3 bases and 6 bases, in that order; junction bases with no gene match: 10. CDR1 and CDR2 from the germline V gene are DFQATT and SNEGSKA (reference sequence). This CDR3 spans 15 amino acids. Written as DNA, the CDR3 is TGCAGTGCTAGTGCACTCACTAGCGGGAGTGCCGAGCAGTACTTC. Its protein is CSASALTSGSAEQYF.

CDR3 bases: TGCGCCAGCAGCCCGGGGGTCGAAGCCGGGGAGCTGTTTTTT. It translates to CASSPGVEAGELFF. The chain joins TRBV5-1 to TRBJ2-2; D is possibly TRBD2 (6 bases). CDR1 SGHRS and CDR2 YFSETQ come from the germline V gene. Trimming left V 4 bases short and J 6 bases short, with 13 bases between. There are 14 residues in the CDR3.

V is TRBV28 and J is TRBJ1-5; 7 bases match TRBD1. Per germline, CDR1 MDHEN and CDR2 SYDVKM. Trimming removed 5 bases from V and 6 bases from J; junction bases left unmatched: 7. The CDR3 has 14 residues. This chain's CDR3 is CASSPGQTFQPQHF. The CDR3 DNA reads as TGTGCCAGCAGTCCGGGACAGACGTTTCAGCCCCAGCATTTT.

The V gene is TRBV7-6, the J gene TRBJ2-5; TRBD2 matches at 10 bases. Trimming took 2 bases from V and 5 from J; bases not matched to a gene: 11. This CDR3 region has 17 residues. In germline, CDR1 is SGHVS, CDR2 FNYEAQ. CDR3 residues: CASSLRVAGGQGETQYF. For the CDR3, the DNA is TGTGCCAGCAGCTTAAGGGTAGCGGGGGGCCAGGGGGAGACCCAGTACTTC.

The rearrangement uses TRBV10-2 and TRBJ1-3; weak D call: TRBD1 (5 bases). Per the germline V gene, CDR1 is WSHSY and CDR2 is SAAADI. The V end lost 0 bases, the J end lost 2 bases, and 8 bases lay between the germline ends. The CDR3 is 15 residues long. CDR3 bases: TGCGCCAGCAGTGAGTCTGGAGGGGCTGGAAACACCATATATTTT. Protein: CASSESGGAGNTIYF.

The chain employs TRBV19 and TRBJ2-1, with TRBD2 matching 8 bases. The trim removed 9 bases at V and 2 bases at J, leaving 12 bases unmatched. The CDR3 is made up of 16 amino acids. Germline V CDR1 and CDR2: LNHDA, SQIVND (reference sequence). In nucleotides, the CDR3 is TGTGCCAGCACGGGGCCCCGCGGGGGGCCCTACAATGAGCAGTTCTTC. Translation: CASTGPRGGPYNEQFF.

The chain couples TRBV11-2 to TRBJ1-2; tentative D call: TRBD1 (6 bases). V was shortened by 1 base and J by 4 bases, with 7 bases between the two germline ends. CDR1 and CDR2 (germline): SGHAT, FQNNGV. The CDR3 sequence is 13 residues long. The CDR3 DNA follows: TGTGCCAGCAGCTTAGGACAGGCCTATGGCTACACCTTC. It codes for CASSLGQAYGYTF.

The chain joins TRBV28 to TRBJ2-7; TRBD1 aligns across 9 bases. Germline assignment: CDR1 MDHEN and CDR2 SYDVKM. The V segment lost 6 bases and the J segment 4 bases; nucleotides outside the gene matches: 4. The CDR3 spans 13 residues. The CDR3 is CASSQDRGYEQYF. CDR3 coding DNA: TGTGCCAGCAGCCAAGACAGGGGGTACGAGCAGTACTTC.

The rearrangement uses TRBV11-2 and TRBJ1-1, with 9 bases identical to TRBD1. Germline CDR1 reads SGHAT; CDR2 reads FQNNGV. V dropped 5 bases and J dropped 2; count of bases not matched to a gene: 6. This CDR3 has 15 amino acids. Here the CDR3 reads CASSKPTGGNTEAFF. CDR3 sequence (DNA): TGTGCCAGCAGCAAACCGACAGGGGGTAACACTGAAGCTTTCTTT.

The V and J genes are TRBV5-1 and TRBJ2-2; the match to TRBD2 covers 8 bases. The CDR3 spans 14 residues. The trim removed 6 bases at V and 4 bases at J, leaving 5 bases unmatched. Germline CDR1 is SGHRS and CDR2 is YFSETQ. The CDR3 DNA is TGCGCCAGCAAGGTAGCGGGAATCACCGGGGAGCTGTTTTTT. This codes for CASKVAGITGELFF.

This clone was counted ten times or more. The chain carries TRBV5-1 and TRBJ1-2; no reliable D call. Trimming shortened V by 0 bases and J by 5 bases, and 11 bases separated the two germline ends. Per the germline V gene, CDR1 is SGHRS and CDR2 is YFSETQ. CDR3 length: 14 residues. The CDR3 coding sequence is TGCGCCAGCAGCTTGGAACATGTCGGGTATGGCTACACCTTC. Translation gives CASSLEHVGYGYTF.

The V gene is TRBV7-2, the J gene TRBJ2-1; TRBD2 matches at 11 bases. This CDR3 is 18 amino acids long. Unmatched junction bases numbered 9, after V lost 1 base and J lost 4 bases. Germline V gene lookup returns CDR1 SGHTA and CDR2 FQGNSA. CDR3 sequence (DNA): TGTGCCAGCAGCTTAGTGAGACTAGCGGGGAATCCTTACAATGAGCAGTTCTTC. Encoded protein: CASSLVRLAGNPYNEQFF.

CDR3 in amino acids: CASSGGLATYNEQFF. CDR3 bases: TGTGCCAGCAGCGGCGGACTAGCCACCTACAATGAGCAGTTCTTC. The rearrangement uses TRBV5-6 and TRBJ2-1; 8 bases are shared with TRBD2. The CDR3 extends over 15 amino acids. From germline, CDR1 is SGHDT and CDR2 YYEEEE. V was clipped by 4 bases and J by 2 bases; unmatched bases: 5. Complete variable domain (other parts from reference TRBV5-6 and TRBJ2-1): DAGVTQSPTHLIKTRGQQVTLRCSPKSGHDTVSWYQQALGQGPQFIFQYYEEEERQRGNFPDRFSGHQFPNYSSELNVNALLLGDSALYLCASSGGLATYNEQFFGPGTRLTVL.

This chain joins TRBV14 and TRBJ2-2; 8 positions agree with TRBD2. This CDR3 has 14 amino acids. Germline CDR1 SGHDN, CDR2 FVKESK. V trimming: 4 bases; J trimming: 3 bases; junction bases outside the gene matches: 1. CDR3 DNA: TGTGCCAGCAGCCTAGCGGGGTACACCGGGGAGCTGTTTTTT. It translates to CASSLAGYTGELFF.

This chain uses TRBV6-5 with TRBJ1-2; D is perhaps TRBD1 (5 bases). The germline CDR1 and CDR2 sequences are MNHEY and SVGAGI. CDR3 size: 13 residues. The V gene lost 6 bases and the J gene lost 0 bases, with 8 bases spanning the gap. The CDR3 DNA reads as TGTGCCAGCAGCCCAGGGTCTAACTATGGCTACACCTTC. Protein sequence: CASSPGSNYGYTF.

The chain joins TRBV3-1 (or the pseudogene TRBV3-2) to TRBJ2-1, with 11 bases matching TRBD2. CDR1 LGHDT and CDR2 YNNKEL come from the germline V gene (reference sequence). There are 15 residues in the CDR3. The trim removed 1 base at V and 11 bases at J, leaving 7 bases unmatched. CDR3 coding DNA: TGTGCCAGCAGCCAAGTTAGCGGGGGGGCCCTAAAGCAGTTCTTC. Translated: CASSQVSGGALKQFF.

V and J are TRBV2 and TRBJ2-3, with 8 bases matching TRBD1. V was pared by 6 bases and J by 1 base, with 6 bases of the junction left unmatched. Looked up from germline, CDR1 is SNHLY and CDR2 is FYNNEI. The length of the CDR3 is 15 residues. This CDR3 is CASSFSGQGTDTQYF. Written as DNA, the CDR3 is TGTGCCAGCAGCTTTTCGGGACAGGGCACAGATACGCAGTATTTT.

The V gene is TRBV9, the J gene TRBJ2-7, with 8 bases aligning to TRBD2. Germline trimming cut 0 bases from V and 4 bases from J; bases unmatched to any gene: 6. This CDR3 comprises 15 residues. The germline V gene has CDR1 SGDLS and CDR2 YYNGEE. The CDR3 DNA is TGTGCCAGCAGCGTAGAGCCTAGCGGGTTATACGAGCAGTACTTC. It translates to CASSVEPSGLYEQYF.

This clone has a single count. The V and J genes are TRBV19 and TRBJ1-1; D remains unclear. The CDR3 contains 13 residues. Germline V lookup: CDR1 LNHDA, CDR2 SQIVND (reference sequence). Trimming pared 3 bases from V and 2 bases from J, leaving 7 bases between. As DNA, the CDR3 is TGTGCCAGTAGTATTATGTCCAACACTGAAGCTTTCTTT. Amino acid sequence: CASSIMSNTEAFF.

V gene TRBV7-3 combines with J gene TRBJ1-2; D perhaps matches TRBD1 (5 bases). Trimming removed 2 bases from V and 2 bases from J, with 24 bases in between. This CDR3 is 19 amino acids long. Germline loops: CDR1 SGHTA, CDR2 FQGTGA. The CDR3 here is CASSLGMGAGRGANYGYTF. DNA for the CDR3: TGTGCCAGCAGCTTAGGGATGGGAGCGGGGCGAGGGGCCAACTATGGCTACACCTTC.

This chain connects TRBV9 to TRBJ1-2, with TRBD1 as a possible D gene (6 bases). CDR1 and CDR2 (germline): SGDLS, YYNGEE. The CDR3 consists of 14 residues. With 4 bases removed from V and 4 bases from J, the gap between germline ends came to 14 bases. CDR3 residues: CASSTGRVGYGYTF. The CDR3 region has the DNA TGTGCCAGCAGCACAGGGAGGGTTGGCTATGGCTACACCTTC.

V gene TRBV18 combines with J gene TRBJ1-6, with no clear D. This CDR3 is built from 16 residues. Germline assignment: CDR1 KGHSH and CDR2 LQKENI. Trimming cost V 2 bases and J 2 bases, with 10 bases left between them. The CDR3 DNA reads as TGTGCCAGCTCACCAGGGAGGGCCGCCTATAATTCACCCCTCCACTTT. Protein sequence: CASSPGRAAYNSPLHF.

The chain recombines TRBV18 with TRBJ1-3; no reliable D call. Germline values: CDR1 KGHSH, CDR2 LQKENI. CDR3 length equals 13 residues. Trimming took off 3 bases at V and 0 bases at J, with 3 bases between the two ends. As DNA, the CDR3 is TGTGCCAGCTCACCCAACTCTGGAAACACCATATATTTT. It is translated as CASSPNSGNTIYF. The whole variable domain, filled in from reference TRBV18 and TRBJ1-3, reads NAGVMQNPRHLVRRRGQEARLRCSPMKGHSHVYWYRQLPEEGLKFMVYLQKENIIDESGMPKERFSAEFPKEGPSILRIQQVVRGDSAAYFCASSPNSGNTIYFGEGSWLTVV.

The chain has TRBV27 and TRBJ1-5; 10 bases map to TRBD1. Germline CDR1 is MNHEY and CDR2 is SMNVEV (reference sequence). The CDR3 spans 17 residues. J was trimmed by 2 bases and V by 3 bases; bases with no gene match: 7. The CDR3 reads CASSFTAGTGGNQPQHF. The CDR3 region has the DNA TGTGCCAGCAGTTTCACCGCGGGGACAGGGGGCAATCAGCCCCAGCATTTT.

The chain has TRBV28 and TRBJ2-5; D is ambiguous. V lost 6 bases and J 1 base, leaving 9 bases between the germline ends. Germline V lookup: CDR1 MDHEN, CDR2 SYDVKM. CDR3 length: 13 residues. CDR3 in amino acids: CASRARVQETQYF. CDR3 in DNA: TGTGCCAGCAGGGCCCGGGTCCAAGAGACCCAGTACTTC.